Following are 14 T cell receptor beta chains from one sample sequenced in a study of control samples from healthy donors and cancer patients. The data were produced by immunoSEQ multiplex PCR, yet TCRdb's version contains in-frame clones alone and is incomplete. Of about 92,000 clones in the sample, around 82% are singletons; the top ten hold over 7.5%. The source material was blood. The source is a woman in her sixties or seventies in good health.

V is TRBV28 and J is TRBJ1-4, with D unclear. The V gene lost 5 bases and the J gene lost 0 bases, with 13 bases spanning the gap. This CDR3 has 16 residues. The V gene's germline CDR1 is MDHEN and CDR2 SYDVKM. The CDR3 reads CASSPPQGATNEKLFF. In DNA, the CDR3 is TGTGCCAGCAGTCCCCCCCAAGGTGCAACTAATGAAAAACTGTTTTTT.

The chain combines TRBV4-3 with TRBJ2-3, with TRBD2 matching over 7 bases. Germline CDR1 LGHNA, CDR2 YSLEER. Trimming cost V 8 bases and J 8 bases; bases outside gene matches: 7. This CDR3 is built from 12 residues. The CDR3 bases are TGCGCCAGCGGGAGGGGAGGAGGTACGCAGTATTTT. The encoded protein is CASGRGGGTQYF.

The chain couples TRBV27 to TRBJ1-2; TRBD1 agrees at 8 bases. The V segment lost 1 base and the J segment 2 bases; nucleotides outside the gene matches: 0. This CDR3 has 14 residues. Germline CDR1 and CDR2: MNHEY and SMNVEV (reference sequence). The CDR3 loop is CASSLYRGNYGYTF. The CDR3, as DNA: TGTGCCAGCAGTTTATACAGGGGGAACTATGGCTACACCTTC.

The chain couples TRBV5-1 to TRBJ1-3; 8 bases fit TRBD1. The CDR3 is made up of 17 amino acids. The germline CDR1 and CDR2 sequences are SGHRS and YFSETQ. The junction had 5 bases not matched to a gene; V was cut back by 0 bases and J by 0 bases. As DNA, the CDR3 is TGCGCCAGCAGCTTGGGGGGGACAGGCTTCTCTGGAAACACCATATATTTT. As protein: CASSLGGTGFSGNTIYF. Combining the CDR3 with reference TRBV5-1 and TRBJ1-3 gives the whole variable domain KAGVTQTPRYLIKTRGQQVTLSCSPISGHRSVSWYQQTPGQGLQFLFEYFSETQRNKGNFPGRFSGRQFSNSRSEMNVSTLELGDSALYLCASSLGGTGFSGNTIYFGEGSWLTVV.

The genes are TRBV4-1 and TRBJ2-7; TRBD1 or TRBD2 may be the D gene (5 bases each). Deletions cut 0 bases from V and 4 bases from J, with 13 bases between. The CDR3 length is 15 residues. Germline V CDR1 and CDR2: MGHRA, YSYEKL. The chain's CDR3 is CASSQEPLGAYEQYF. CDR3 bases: TGCGCCAGCAGCCAAGAACCTCTCGGGGCATACGAGCAGTACTTC.

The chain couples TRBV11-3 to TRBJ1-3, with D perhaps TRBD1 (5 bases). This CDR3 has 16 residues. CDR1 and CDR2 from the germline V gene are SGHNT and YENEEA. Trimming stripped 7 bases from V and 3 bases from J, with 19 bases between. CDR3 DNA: TGTGCCAGCAATCGGTTCTTTCGACAGCTTGGAAACACCATATATTTT. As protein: CASNRFFRQLGNTIYF.

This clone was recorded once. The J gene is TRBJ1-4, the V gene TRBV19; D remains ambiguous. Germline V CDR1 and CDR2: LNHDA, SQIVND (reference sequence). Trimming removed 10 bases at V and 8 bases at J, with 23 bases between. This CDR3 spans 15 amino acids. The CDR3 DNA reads TGTGCCACCAAACCAGGCATTGGAACGATCGAAAAACTGTTTTTT. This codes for CATKPGIGTIEKLFF.

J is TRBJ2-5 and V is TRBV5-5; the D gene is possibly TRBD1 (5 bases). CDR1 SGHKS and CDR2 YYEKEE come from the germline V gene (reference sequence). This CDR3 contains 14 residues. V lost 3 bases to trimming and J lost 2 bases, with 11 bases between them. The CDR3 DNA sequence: TGTGCCAGCAGCTCTTGGACAACTCAAGAGACCCAGTACTTC. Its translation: CASSSWTTQETQYF.

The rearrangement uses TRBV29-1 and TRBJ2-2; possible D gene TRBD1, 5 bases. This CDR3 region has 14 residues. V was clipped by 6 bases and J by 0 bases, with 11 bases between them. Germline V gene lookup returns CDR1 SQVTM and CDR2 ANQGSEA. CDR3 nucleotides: TGCAGCGTCTCAGGGCAACCGAACACCGGGGAGCTGTTTTTT. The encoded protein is CSVSGQPNTGELFF.

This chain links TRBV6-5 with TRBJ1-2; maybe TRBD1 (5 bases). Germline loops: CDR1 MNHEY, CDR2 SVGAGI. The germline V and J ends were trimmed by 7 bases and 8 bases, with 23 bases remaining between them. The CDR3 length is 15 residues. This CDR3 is CASTFIGAGARGYTF. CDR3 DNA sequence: TGTGCCAGCACTTTTATAGGGGCCGGTGCAAGGGGCTACACCTTC.

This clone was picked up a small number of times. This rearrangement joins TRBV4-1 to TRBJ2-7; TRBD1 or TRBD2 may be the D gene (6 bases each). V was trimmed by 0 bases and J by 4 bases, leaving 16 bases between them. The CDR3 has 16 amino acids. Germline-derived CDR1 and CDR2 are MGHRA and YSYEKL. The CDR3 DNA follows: TGCGCCAGCAGCCAAGAAGGGACGGGGGCTCCTTACGAGCAGTACTTC. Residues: CASSQEGTGAPYEQYF.

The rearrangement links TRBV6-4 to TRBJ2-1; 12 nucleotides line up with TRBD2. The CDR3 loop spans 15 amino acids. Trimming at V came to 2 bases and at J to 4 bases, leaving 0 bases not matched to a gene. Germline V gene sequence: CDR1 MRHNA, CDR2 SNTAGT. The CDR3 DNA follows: TGTGCCAGCAGTGACACTAGCGGGGGGTACAATGAGCAGTTCTTC. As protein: CASSDTSGGYNEQFF.

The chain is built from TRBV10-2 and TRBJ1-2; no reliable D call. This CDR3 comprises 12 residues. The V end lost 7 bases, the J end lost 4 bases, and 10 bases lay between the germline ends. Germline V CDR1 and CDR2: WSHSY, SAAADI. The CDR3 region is CASMDGSYGYTF. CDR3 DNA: TGCGCCAGCATGGACGGCTCCTATGGCTACACCTTC.

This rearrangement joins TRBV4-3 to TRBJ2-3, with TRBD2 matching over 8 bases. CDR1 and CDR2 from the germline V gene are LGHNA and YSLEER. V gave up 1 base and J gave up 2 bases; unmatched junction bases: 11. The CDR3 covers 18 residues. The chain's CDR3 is CASSQGGQAGGFTDTQYF. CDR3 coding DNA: TGCGCCAGCAGCCAAGGCGGGCAGGCGGGGGGTTTCACAGATACGCAGTATTTT.